This TCR beta chain was recorded in a study of immune evolution from preneoplasia to lung adenocarcinoma. Across the whole study: HLA loss of heterozygosity: 6% to 7.5% AIS, about 14% MIA, about 31% ADC, none AAH.

Sequenced by immunoSEQ multiplex PCR; TCRdb stores in-frame clones only, minus some. Found here are 9,000 to 10,000 clones, over 60% of them singletons; the top ten hold around 5.2%. This clone came up a few times. Trimming cost V 7 bases and J 6 bases; bases outside gene matches: 11. This CDR3 region has 13 residues. Looked up from germline, CDR1 is SQVTM and CDR2 is ANQGSEA. Two lung cancer pathologists independently confirmed each histologic diagnosis. Material for sequencing was FFPE minimally invasive lung adenocarcinoma tissue. This sequence was found in an older person with lung adenocarcinoma. Some clones in this sample may be carry-over from other donors' samples. The chain couples TRBV29-1 to TRBJ1-2, with 7 bases lining up with TRBD1. The DNA of the CDR3 is TGCAGCGCATTACGGGACAGCACGGATGGCTACACCTTC. Translating gives CSALRDSTDGYTF.